The rows below give T cell receptor beta chains drawn from one sample of a study of blood T cells in healthy people across ages. A single record per CDR3 protein comes from TCRdb applying MiXCR to the 5' RACE reads. The sample yields about 1.4 million distinct CDR3 sequences, approximately 59% seen once. What was sequenced was blood. These receptors were collected from a man younger than 30 in good health. The CDR3 runs from the conserved cysteine through the conserved F or W. A D gene is named only where the DNA matches it firmly. Size tells how often a clone was seen (once, few, many) or the class of an expanded clone, and some rows leave it out.

v_call	j_call	clone_size	d_call	cdr3_aa	cdr3_nt
TRBV2	TRBJ1-5	NA	NA	CASRADSEGDQPQHF	TGTGCCAGCAGGGCAGACAGCGAGGGCGATCAGCCCCAGCATTTT
TRBV6-2/TRBV6-3	TRBJ1-2	NA	NA	CASKRANYGYTF	TGTGCCAGCAAGAGAGCTAACTATGGCTACACCTTC
TRBV12-3/TRBV12-4	TRBJ2-7	NA	NA	CASSPLFSYEQYF	TGTGCCAGCAGTCCCCTCTTCAGCTACGAGCAGTACTTC
TRBV3-1	TRBJ2-3	NA	NA	CASSPIIALEGPDTQYF	TGTGCCAGCAGCCCTATAATCGCCCTGGAGGGTCCAGATACGCAGTATTTT
TRBV27	TRBJ1-2	NA	NA	CASSHQGQGNYGYTF	TGTGCCAGCAGCCATCAGGGGCAGGGTAACTATGGCTACACCTTC
TRBV7-2	TRBJ2-5	NA	NA	CASSSRPGLMYQETQYF	TGTGCCAGCAGCAGTAGGCCGGGACTCATGTACCAAGAGACCCAGTACTTC
TRBV29-1	TRBJ1-6	NA	NA	CSVRDKSDSPLHF	TGCAGCGTCCGGGACAAAAGTGATTCACCCCTCCACTTT
TRBV7-2	TRBJ1-1	NA	NA	CASNPGVTTGAFF	TGTGCCAGCAACCCCGGGGTTACCACTGGAGCTTTCTTT
TRBV5-1	TRBJ1-2	NA	TRBD1	CASSLADRGFASYTF	TGCGCCAGCAGCTTGGCAGACAGGGGTTTCGCGAGCTACACCTTC
TRBV7-2	TRBJ2-4	NA	TRBD1	CASSPPPGGPGKNIQYF	TGTGCCAGCAGCCCGCCCCCAGGGGGCCCGGGCAAAAACATTCAGTACTTC
TRBV6-6	TRBJ1-1	NA	TRBD1	CASTSGTGGRRTEAFF	TGTGCCAGCACTTCCGGGACAGGGGGCCGAAGGACTGAAGCTTTCTTT
TRBV28	TRBJ2-7	NA	NA	CASSLEMGRNYEQYF	TGTGCCAGCAGTTTAGAGATGGGCCGGAATTACGAGCAGTACTTC
TRBV5-6	TRBJ1-1	NA	NA	CASSLDVGGVNTEAFF	TGTGCCAGCAGCTTGGACGTGGGAGGTGTGAACACTGAAGCTTTCTTT
TRBV6-2/TRBV6-3	TRBJ2-1	many	TRBD2	CASSSGTSDYNEQFF	TGTGCCAGCAGTTCCGGGACTAGCGACTACAATGAGCAGTTCTTC
TRBV4-1	TRBJ1-2	NA	TRBD1	CASSQGEGDRPGYTF	TGCGCCAGCAGCCAAGGTGAGGGGGACAGGCCTGGCTACACCTTC
TRBV4-1	TRBJ2-1	few	NA	CASSPRTIPTSYNEQFF	TGCGCCAGCAGCCCCCGGACTATCCCGACATCCTACAATGAGCAGTTCTTC
TRBV7-2	TRBJ2-1	NA	NA	CASSLGRNNEQFF	TGTGCTAGCAGCTTAGGGAGAAACAATGAGCAGTTCTTC
TRBV15	TRBJ1-6	NA	NA	CATSRDRGPAPLHF	TGTGCCACTAGCAGAGATCGGGGGCCCGCGCCCCTCCACTTT
TRBV11-2	TRBJ2-6	NA	NA	CASRARLGVANVLTF	TGTGCCAGCAGGGCAAGATTGGGGGTGGCCAACGTCCTGACTTTC
TRBV4-3	TRBJ2-1	once	NA	CASSLGTLMDEQFF	TGCGCTAGCAGCCTCGGGACCCTAATGGATGAGCAGTTCTTC
TRBV7-9	TRBJ1-2	NA	TRBD1	CASSSPGQGGDYGYTF	TGTGCCAGCAGCTCACCGGGACAGGGCGGAGACTATGGCTACACCTTC
TRBV2	TRBJ1-2	NA	NA	CASSPLGSSYGYTF	TGTGCCAGCAGCCCACTGGGGTCCAGCTATGGCTACACCTTC
TRBV6-2/TRBV6-3	TRBJ2-1	few	TRBD2	CASSKLAGRYNEQFF	TGTGCCAGCAGCAAACTAGCGGGGAGATACAATGAGCAGTTCTTC
TRBV15	TRBJ1-6	few	NA	CATTPNTNSPLHF	TGTGCCACCACGCCGAACACTAATTCACCCCTCCACTTT
TRBV6-5	TRBJ2-1	NA	NA	CASTDTGSVYNEQFF	TGTGCCAGCACGGACACCGGCTCCGTCTACAATGAGCAGTTCTTC
TRBV21-1	TRBJ1-5	NA	NA	CASKADRTSNQPQHF	TGTGCCAGCAAAGCTGACAGGACTAGCAATCAGCCCCAGCATTTT
TRBV4-1	TRBJ1-1	NA	NA	CASRLGRENTEAFF	TGCGCCAGCAGACTGGGACGGGAGAACACTGAAGCTTTCTTT
TRBV3-1	TRBJ2-7	few	TRBD2	CASSHGPIAGRSYEQYF	TGTGCCAGCAGCCACGGTCCCATAGCGGGACGCTCCTACGAGCAGTACTTC
TRBV7-2	TRBJ2-4	NA	TRBD1	CASSFVTATGALGIQYF	TGTGCCAGCAGCTTCGTGACAGCGACAGGGGCCCTAGGCATTCAGTACTTC
TRBV4-3	TRBJ1-2	NA	NA	CASSQDFSDNGYTF	TGCGCCAGCAGCCAAGATTTTTCGGACAATGGCTACACCTTC
TRBV7-9	TRBJ2-5	NA	TRBD1	CATERTGEGQYF	TGTGCCACCGAAAGAACAGGGGAAGGGCAGTACTTC
TRBV7-7	TRBJ2-1	few	NA	CASSPRLQDKGDEQFF	TGTGCCAGCAGTCCTCGGTTACAGGATAAAGGGGATGAGCAGTTCTTC
TRBV9	TRBJ2-4	NA	TRBD2	CASSVGGRGNIQYF	TGTGCCAGCAGCGTAGGGGGGAGGGGAAACATTCAGTACTTC
TRBV5-6	TRBJ1-5	NA	NA	CASSDGGPYSNQPQHF	TGTGCCAGCTCAGACGGGGGTCCTTATAGCAATCAGCCCCAGCATTTT